This TCR beta chain comes out of a study of vaccination and CD4 T cells after COVID-19. Study at large: Overlapping peptides of the spike proteins of SARS-CoV-2, HCoV-NL63, HCoV-OC43 and HCoV-229E were used for cell stimulation. In the control cultures, a CEFX pool, an HIV-1 Nef pool, or no peptide was supplied.

V was pared by 3 bases and J by 7 bases, with 6 bases of the junction left unmatched. Germline V gives CDR1 MNHEY, CDR2 SMNVEV (reference sequence). The CDR3 is made up of 15 amino acids. Sequencing of DNA taken from cultured CD4+ T cells relied on the Oncomine TCR Beta short-read assay. The authors extracted genomic DNA from cultured CD4+ T cells. TCRdb reprocessed the PCR reads with MiXCR, giving one entry per CDR3 protein. This table holds about 14,000 distinct CDR3 sequences, 28% found once. As for this clonotype: Its antigen is unknown.

Treatment given: approximately 9-day PBMC culture with coronavirus spike peptide pools or control peptides (ViraFEST assay). Sequencing was done on a sample of cultured CD4+ T cells from blood. The chain is built from TRBV27 and TRBJ1-6; 7 nucleotides match TRBD1. The source is a human donor with COVID-19. The CDR3 nucleotides are TGTGCCAGCAGTTTCCTAGGGGGCAAGAATTCACCCCTCCACTTT. It codes for CASSFLGGKNSPLHF.